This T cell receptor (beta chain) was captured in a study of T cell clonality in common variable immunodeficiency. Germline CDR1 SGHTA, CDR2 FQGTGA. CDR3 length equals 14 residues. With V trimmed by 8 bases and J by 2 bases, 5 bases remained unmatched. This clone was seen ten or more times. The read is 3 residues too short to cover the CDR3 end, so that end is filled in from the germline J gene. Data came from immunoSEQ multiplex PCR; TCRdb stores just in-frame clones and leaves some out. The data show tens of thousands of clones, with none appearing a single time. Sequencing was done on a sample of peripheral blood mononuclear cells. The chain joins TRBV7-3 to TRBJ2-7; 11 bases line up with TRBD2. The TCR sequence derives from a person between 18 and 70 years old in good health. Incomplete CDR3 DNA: TGTGCCAGCTCCCTAGCGGGAGGTACCTACGAG. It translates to CASSLAGGTYE. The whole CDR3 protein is CASSLAGGTYEQYF. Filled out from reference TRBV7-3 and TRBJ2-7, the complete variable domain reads GAGVSQTPSNKVTEKGKYVELRCDPISGHTALYWYRQSLGQGPEFLIYFQGTGAADDSGLPNDRFFAVRPEGSVSTLKIQRTERGDSAVYLCASSLAGGTYEQYFGPGTRLTVT.